One and the same sample provided the 25 T cell receptor beta chains below, sequenced in a study of T cell responses to AZD1222 COVID-19 vaccine. Clones were read by immunoSEQ multiplex PCR, and TCRdb kept only the in-frame ones, dropping some. The profile shows 82,000 or so clones, approximately 90% of them singletons. The specimen was peripheral blood, collected on day 0 of AZD1222 vaccination. All receptors come from an adult in good health.

The chain carries TRBV29-1 and TRBJ2-3; D gene uncertain. Looked up from germline, CDR1 is SQVTM and CDR2 is ANQGSEA. The CDR3 extends over 13 amino acids. Deletions cut 3 bases from V and 0 bases from J, with 7 bases between. The CDR3: CSVEDVSTDTQYF. The CDR3 DNA reads TGCAGCGTTGAGGATGTCAGCACAGATACGCAGTATTTT.

The chain uses TRBV28 and TRBJ1-5; 7 bases agree with TRBD1. V shed 6 bases, J shed 6 bases, and the junction held 8 bases outside the gene matches. Germline V gives CDR1 MDHEN, CDR2 SYDVKM. The CDR3 has 14 amino acids. CDR3 sequence reads: CASRQGTESQPQHF. The CDR3 region has the DNA TGTGCCAGCAGACAAGGGACAGAAAGTCAGCCCCAGCATTTT.

This rearrangement joins TRBV11-2 to TRBJ2-5; a weak D match, TRBD1 (6 bases). This CDR3 region has 14 residues. Between the trimmed V and J ends, which lost 4 bases and 5 bases, there was a span of 14 bases. The germline V gene encodes CDR1 SGHAT and CDR2 FQNNGV. In DNA, the CDR3 is TGTGCCAGCAGCTCCCTAAAGGGGGAGGAGACCCAGTACTTC. Translated: CASSSLKGEETQYF.

This chain connects TRBV5-1 to TRBJ1-6; D not certain. Per germline, CDR1 SGHRS and CDR2 YFSETQ. V dropped 0 bases and J dropped 2 bases, with 12 bases sitting between them. The CDR3 is made up of 17 amino acids. The CDR3 DNA follows: TGCGCCAGCAGCTTGGGGCTTGGGGTCCCCTATAATTCACCCCTCCACTTT. It yields the protein CASSLGLGVPYNSPLHF. Full variable domain (remainder filled in from reference TRBV5-1 and TRBJ1-6): KAGVTQTPRYLIKTRGQQVTLSCSPISGHRSVSWYQQTPGQGLQFLFEYFSETQRNKGNFPGRFSGRQFSNSRSEMNVSTLELGDSALYLCASSLGLGVPYNSPLHFGNGTRLTVT.

The chain combines TRBV12-3 or TRBV12-4 with TRBJ2-5, with 8 bases lining up with TRBD2. V was pared by 5 bases and J by 5 bases, with 1 base of the junction left unmatched. The CDR3 has 12 amino acids. The CDR3 nucleotides read TGTGCCAGCAGTCGGGGGGGGGAGACCCAGTACTTC. It codes for CASSRGGETQYF.

The chain joins TRBV6-5 to TRBJ1-5; weak D call: TRBD1 (5 bases). The ends were cut back, 5 bases at V and 6 bases at J, with 17 bases in the middle. Per the germline V gene, CDR1 is MNHEY and CDR2 is SVGAGI. The CDR3 covers 15 residues. The CDR3 is CASSRLGGEGQPQHF. The CDR3 nucleotides read TGTGCCAGCAGTCGCCTCGGGGGGGAGGGTCAGCCCCAGCATTTT.

The DNA of the CDR3 is TGTGCCAGTAGTGCAGGGTACACCGGGGAGCTGTTTTTT. Translation gives CASSAGYTGELFF. The V gene is TRBV19, the J gene TRBJ2-2; D might be TRBD1 (5 bases). Between the trimmed V and J ends, which lost 5 bases and 3 bases, there was a span of 7 bases. The CDR3 loop spans 13 amino acids. From germline, CDR1 is LNHDA and CDR2 SQIVND (reference sequence).

This clone appeared a few times. The chain employs TRBV9 and TRBJ2-3; TRBD1 or TRBD2 may be the D gene (5 bases each). From germline, CDR1 is SGDLS and CDR2 YYNGEE. CDR3 length: 16 amino acids. The V and J ends lost 0 bases and 0 bases respectively, with 11 bases between them. The CDR3 region has the DNA TGTGCCAGCAGCGTAGAGGGGACCCAGAGCACAGATACGCAGTATTTT. Protein: CASSVEGTQSTDTQYF.

The chain is built from TRBV11-2 and TRBJ1-1; D is perhaps TRBD1 (6 bases). Germline loops: CDR1 SGHAT, CDR2 FQNNGV. The CDR3 covers 13 residues. V dropped 6 bases and J dropped 8 bases, with 16 bases sitting between them. The CDR3 coding sequence is TGTGCCAGCAGGGGGGGGGCTGTCGAGGAAGCTTTCTTT. Amino acid sequence: CASRGGAVEEAFF.

The chain joins TRBV27 to TRBJ2-3; the D is unclear. CDR3 length equals 14 residues. Germline-derived CDR1 and CDR2 are MNHEY and SMNVEV (reference sequence). Trimming took 6 bases from V and 4 from J, leaving 14 bases between them. The chain's CDR3 is CASSATTDSDTQYF. In DNA form, the CDR3 reads TGTGCCAGCAGCGCTACGACGGATTCAGATACGCAGTATTTT.

This rearrangement joins TRBV7-9 to TRBJ1-1, with TRBD1 matching over 8 bases. V gave up 5 bases and J gave up 5 bases; unmatched junction bases: 7. The CDR3 sequence is 14 residues long. CDR1 and CDR2 from the germline V gene are SEHNR and FQNEAQ (reference sequence). For the CDR3, the DNA is TGTGCCAGCAGCCGTTCAGGGGGCTGGACTGAAGCTTTCTTT. Its protein is CASSRSGGWTEAFF.

The chain has TRBV4-1 and TRBJ1-4; the D is unclear. This CDR3 spans 14 amino acids. V was clipped by 2 bases and J by 4 bases, with 8 bases between them. Germline values: CDR1 MGHRA, CDR2 YSYEKL. The CDR3 bases are TGCGCCAGCAGCCAACGGCTGAGTAATGAAAAACTGTTTTTT. Its protein is CASSQRLSNEKLFF.

J is TRBJ1-4 and V is TRBV28; TRBD1 agrees at 10 bases. V lost 8 bases to trimming and J lost 6 bases; unmatched junction nucleotides: 9. Germline assignment: CDR1 MDHEN and CDR2 SYDVKM. There are 15 residues in the CDR3. DNA for the CDR3: TGTGCCAGCCGGACGGCCGGGACAGGGGATGAAAAACTGTTTTTT. Translation gives CASRTAGTGDEKLFF.

The CDR3: CASSLWRGGRTDTQYF. In DNA form, the CDR3 reads TGCGCCAGCAGCTTGTGGCGGGGGGGTCGCACAGATACGCAGTATTTT. The rearrangement links TRBV5-1 to TRBJ2-3, with TRBD2 matching over 9 bases. Germline V gene data show CDR1 as SGHRS and CDR2 as YFSETQ. The CDR3 spans 16 residues. J lost 1 base, V lost 1 base, and 4 bases had no gene match.

As to this clone: One end of the junction does not line up with germline, which may come from a read error. V gene TRBV13 combines with J gene TRBJ2-7; D unclear. Germline V gene sequence: CDR1 PRHDT, CDR2 FYEKMQ (reference sequence). This CDR3 is built from 13 residues. CDR3 region: CASSLGRSYEQYF. DNA for the CDR3: TGTGCCAGCAGCCTAGGGCGCTCCTACGAGCAGTACTTC.

The chain joins TRBV6-5 to TRBJ1-3, with a weak D call TRBD1 (5 bases). Germline V lookup: CDR1 MNHEY, CDR2 SVGAGI. V gave up 7 bases and J gave up 0 bases, with 13 bases separating them. CDR3 size: 15 residues. The CDR3 DNA sequence: TGTGCCAGCAACCTCAGGGTAGACTCTGGAAACACCATATATTTT. Protein: CASNLRVDSGNTIYF.

The J gene is TRBJ2-5, the V gene TRBV18; D gene unclear. Trimming took off 1 base at V and 7 bases at J, with 7 bases between the two ends. CDR3 size: 12 residues. Germline CDR1 reads KGHSH; CDR2 reads LQKENI. CDR3 amino acids: CASSPRVGTQYF. The CDR3 DNA follows: TGTGCCAGCTCACCACGAGTCGGGACCCAGTACTTC.

The rearrangement uses TRBV27 and TRBJ1-3; 11 positions match TRBD1. Per the germline V gene, CDR1 is MNHEY and CDR2 is SMNVEV (reference sequence). This CDR3 region has 16 residues. The trim removed 2 bases at V and 8 bases at J, leaving 8 bases unmatched. Here the CDR3 reads CASSLLGTGGRHTIYF. The CDR3 nucleotides read TGTGCCAGCAGTTTACTCGGGACAGGGGGTAGACACACCATATATTTT.

The chain recombines TRBV10-3 with TRBJ2-3; D call uncertain. CDR1 and CDR2 (germline): ENHRY, SYGVKD. The CDR3 has 12 residues. V was shortened by 3 bases and J by 7 bases, with 8 bases between the two germline ends. This chain's CDR3 is CAISEFQNTQYF. The CDR3 bases are TGTGCCATCAGTGAATTCCAAAATACGCAGTATTTT.

This chain links TRBV9 with TRBJ2-7; TRBD1 aligns across 7 bases. The CDR3 spans 14 residues. Germline CDR1 SGDLS, CDR2 YYNGEE. The V segment lost 3 bases and the J segment 2 bases; nucleotides outside the gene matches: 5. This chain's CDR3 is CASSATGTAYEQYF. In DNA, the CDR3 is TGTGCCAGCAGCGCGACAGGGACGGCCTACGAGCAGTACTTC.

The chain couples TRBV27 to TRBJ2-1; 10 nucleotides line up with TRBD2. CDR1 and CDR2 (germline): MNHEY, SMNVEV (reference sequence). With V trimmed by 5 bases and J by 4 bases, 8 bases remained unmatched. The CDR3 extends over 16 amino acids. The chain's CDR3 is CASSPLGLAEYNEQFF. The CDR3 DNA is TGTGCCAGCAGTCCTCTTGGACTAGCGGAATACAATGAGCAGTTCTTC.

This sequence joins TRBV18 and TRBJ1-1, with 7 bases that match TRBD1. This CDR3 comprises 16 residues. Germline-derived CDR1 and CDR2 are KGHSH and LQKENI. Trimming removed 3 bases from V and 1 base from J; junction bases left unmatched: 8. This CDR3 reads CASSPRTGGENTEAFF. In DNA form, the CDR3 reads TGTGCCAGCTCACCCCGGACAGGCGGAGAGAACACTGAAGCTTTCTTT.

The V gene is TRBV12-3 or TRBV12-4, the J gene TRBJ1-1, with D uncertain. V lost 7 bases and J 0 bases, leaving 6 bases between the germline ends. CDR3 length equals 12 residues. Written as DNA, the CDR3 is TGTGCCAGCAACGGTTTGAACACTGAAGCTTTCTTT. This gives the protein CASNGLNTEAFF.

The genes are TRBV2 and TRBJ1-1, with 8 bases matching TRBD1. CDR3 length: 14 residues. Unmatched junction bases numbered 4, after V lost 6 bases and J lost 1 base. Looked up from germline, CDR1 is SNHLY and CDR2 is FYNNEI. The CDR3 loop is CASSGTGSNTEAFF. In DNA, the CDR3 is TGTGCCAGCAGCGGGACAGGTTCGAACACTGAAGCTTTCTTT.

The chain couples TRBV27 to TRBJ1-5; no definite D call. The V and J ends lost 6 bases and 2 bases respectively, with 8 bases between them. The CDR3 extends over 13 amino acids. Germline V CDR1 and CDR2: MNHEY, SMNVEV (reference sequence). The CDR3 sequence: CASRATGNQPQHF. DNA of the CDR3: TGTGCCAGCAGGGCTACGGGCAATCAGCCCCAGCATTTT.